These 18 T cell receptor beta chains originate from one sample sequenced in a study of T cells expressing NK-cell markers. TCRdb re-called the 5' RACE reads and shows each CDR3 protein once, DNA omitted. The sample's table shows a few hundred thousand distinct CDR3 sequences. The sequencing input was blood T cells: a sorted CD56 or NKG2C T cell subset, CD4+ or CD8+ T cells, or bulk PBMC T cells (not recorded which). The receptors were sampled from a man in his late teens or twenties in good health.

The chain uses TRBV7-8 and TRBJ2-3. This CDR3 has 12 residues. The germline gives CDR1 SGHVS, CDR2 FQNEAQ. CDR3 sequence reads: CASGTSTDTQYF.

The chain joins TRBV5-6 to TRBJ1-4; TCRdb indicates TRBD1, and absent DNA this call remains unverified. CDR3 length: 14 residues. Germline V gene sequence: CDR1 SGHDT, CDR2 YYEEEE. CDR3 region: CASSRDTTNEKLFF.

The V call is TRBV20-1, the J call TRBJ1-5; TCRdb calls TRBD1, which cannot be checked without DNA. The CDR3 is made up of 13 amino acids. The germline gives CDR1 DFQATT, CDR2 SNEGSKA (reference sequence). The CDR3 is CSAGGRGRQPQHF.

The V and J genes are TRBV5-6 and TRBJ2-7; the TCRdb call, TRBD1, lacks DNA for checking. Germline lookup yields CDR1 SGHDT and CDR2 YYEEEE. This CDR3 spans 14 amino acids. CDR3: CASSDGTGPLEQYF.

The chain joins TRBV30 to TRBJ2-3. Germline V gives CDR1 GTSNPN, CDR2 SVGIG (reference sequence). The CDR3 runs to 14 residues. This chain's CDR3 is CAWSVGGITDTQYF.

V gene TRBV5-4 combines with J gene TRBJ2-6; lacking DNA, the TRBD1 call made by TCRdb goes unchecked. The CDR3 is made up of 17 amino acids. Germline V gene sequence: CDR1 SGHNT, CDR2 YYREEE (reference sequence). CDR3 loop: CASGLQGMVSGTNVLTF.

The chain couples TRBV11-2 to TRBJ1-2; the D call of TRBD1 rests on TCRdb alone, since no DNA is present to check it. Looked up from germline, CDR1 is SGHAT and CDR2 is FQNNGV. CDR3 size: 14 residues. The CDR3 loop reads CASSPMGQIYGYTF.

The CDR3 loop reads CASSYGLAGIETQYF. The chain has TRBV6-5 and TRBJ2-5; TCRdb reports TRBD2, a call that lacks DNA to check it against. CDR3 length: 15 residues. Germline V gives CDR1 MNHEY, CDR2 SVGAGI.

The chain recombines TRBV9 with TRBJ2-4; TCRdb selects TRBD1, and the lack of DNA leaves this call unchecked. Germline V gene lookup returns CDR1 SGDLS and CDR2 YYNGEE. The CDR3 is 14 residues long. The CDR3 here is CASSGGLGKNIQYF. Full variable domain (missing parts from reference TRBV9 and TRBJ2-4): DSGVTQTPKHLITATGQRVTLRCSPRSGDLSVYWYQQSLDQGLQFLIQYYNGEERAKGNILERFSAQQFPDLHSELNLSSLELGDSALYFCASSGGLGKNIQYFGAGTRLSVL.

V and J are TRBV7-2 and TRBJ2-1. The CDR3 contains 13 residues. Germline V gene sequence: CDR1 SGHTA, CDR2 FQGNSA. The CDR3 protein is CASSPWAHNEQFF. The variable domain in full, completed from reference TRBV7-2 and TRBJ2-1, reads GAGVSQSPSNKVTEKGKDVELRCDPISGHTALYWYRQSLGQGLEFLIYFQGNSAPDKSGLPSDRFSAERTGGSVSTLTIQRTQQEDSAVYLCASSPWAHNEQFFGPGTRLTVL.

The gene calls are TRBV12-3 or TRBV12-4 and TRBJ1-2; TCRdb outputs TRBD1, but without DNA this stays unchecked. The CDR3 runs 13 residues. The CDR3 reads CASRLGQSYGYTF.

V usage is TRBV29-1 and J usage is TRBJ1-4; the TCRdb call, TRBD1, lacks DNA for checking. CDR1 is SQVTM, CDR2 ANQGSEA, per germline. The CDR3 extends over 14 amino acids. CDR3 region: CSVLDRAVNEKLFF.

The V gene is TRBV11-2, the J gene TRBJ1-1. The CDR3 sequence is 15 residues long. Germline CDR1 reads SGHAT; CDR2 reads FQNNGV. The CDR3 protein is CASSFYPMAGTEAFF. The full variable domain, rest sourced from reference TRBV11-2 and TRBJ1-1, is EAGVAQSPRYKIIEKRQSVAFWCNPISGHATLYWYQQILGQGPKLLIQFQNNGVVDDSQLPKDRFSAERLKGVDSTLKIQPAKLEDSAVYLCASSFYPMAGTEAFFGQGTRLTVV.

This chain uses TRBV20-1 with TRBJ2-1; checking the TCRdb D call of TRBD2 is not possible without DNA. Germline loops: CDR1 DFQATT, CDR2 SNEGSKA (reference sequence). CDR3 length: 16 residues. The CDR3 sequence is CSASGLAGLPTNEQFF.

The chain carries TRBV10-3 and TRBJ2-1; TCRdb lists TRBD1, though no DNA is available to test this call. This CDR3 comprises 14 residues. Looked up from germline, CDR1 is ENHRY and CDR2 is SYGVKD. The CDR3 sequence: CASRDLQPLNEQFF.

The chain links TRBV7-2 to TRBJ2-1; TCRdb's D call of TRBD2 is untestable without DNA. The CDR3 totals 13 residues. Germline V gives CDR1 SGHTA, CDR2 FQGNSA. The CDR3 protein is CASSRSREGEQFF.

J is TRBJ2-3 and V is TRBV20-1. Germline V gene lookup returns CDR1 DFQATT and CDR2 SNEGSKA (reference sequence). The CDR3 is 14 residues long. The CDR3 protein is CSARILVRTDTQYF.

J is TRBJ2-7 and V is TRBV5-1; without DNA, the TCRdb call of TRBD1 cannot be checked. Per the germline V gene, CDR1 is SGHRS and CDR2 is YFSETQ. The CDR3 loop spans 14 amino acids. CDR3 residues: CASSFRDAVYEQYF. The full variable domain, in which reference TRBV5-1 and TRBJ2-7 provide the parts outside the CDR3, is KAGVTQTPRYLIKTRGQQVTLSCSPISGHRSVSWYQQTPGQGLQFLFEYFSETQRNKGNFPGRFSGRQFSNSRSEMNVSTLELGDSALYLCASSFRDAVYEQYFGPGTRLTVT.